Listed below are T cell receptor beta chains from one sample, sequenced in a study of T cell responses to AZD1222 COVID-19 vaccine. Generated by immunoSEQ multiplex PCR, the TCRdb table keeps only in-frame clones and is missing some. The sample lists tens of thousands of clones; 85% to 95% were seen once. This specimen consisted of peripheral blood, obtained 28 days after the second AZD1222 dose. These receptor sequences come from an adult who received the AZD1222 COVID-19 vaccine. Both conserved end residues are part of each CDR3. A D gene is named only where the DNA matches it firmly. Clone size is given for some rows only: seen once, a few or many times, or a class if the clone is expanded.

CDR3aa | CDR3nt | j_gene | abundance | d_gene | v_gene
CASSVGPSLETQYF | TGCGCCAGCAGTGTAGGACCATCTTTGGAGACCCAGTACTTC | TRBJ2-5 | NA | NA | TRBV10-2
CASSPLAGRIYNEQFF | TGTGCCAGCAGTCCCCTAGCGGGTCGGATTTACAATGAGCAGTTCTTC | TRBJ2-1 | NA | TRBD2 | TRBV2
CASVAASNEKLFF | TGTGCCAGCGTAGCGGCGAGTAATGAAAAACTGTTTTTT | TRBJ1-4 | once | NA | TRBV28
CASRGLAGGNGELFF | TGTGCCAGCAGGGGACTAGCGGGAGGGAACGGGGAGCTGTTTTTT | TRBJ2-2 | once | TRBD2 | TRBV28
CASSPGLAGMRETQYF | TGTGCCAGCAGCCCAGGACTAGCGGGTATGAGAGAGACCCAGTACTTC | TRBJ2-5 | NA | TRBD2 | TRBV28
CASSSTGAGTGELFF | TGTGCCAGCAGCTCAACAGGGGCAGGCACCGGGGAGCTGTTTTTT | TRBJ2-2 | NA | TRBD1 | TRBV7-8
CASSERGQRRCLF | TGTGCCAGCAGTGAAAGGGGACAGCGGAGATGCTTGTTC | TRBJ2-7 | once | TRBD1 | TRBV2
CASSLAGTGVNEQFF | TGCGCCAGCAGCTTGGCCGGGACAGGCGTCAATGAGCAGTTCTTC | TRBJ2-1 | NA | TRBD1 | TRBV5-1
CASTAVNTGELFF | TGTGCCAGCACAGCGGTAAACACCGGGGAGCTGTTTTTT | TRBJ2-2 | NA | NA | TRBV28
CASSMRTSGRNEQFF | TGCGCCAGCAGCATGCGGACTAGCGGGAGAAATGAGCAGTTCTTC | TRBJ2-1 | NA | TRBD2 | TRBV4-3
CAISESMHRTSGNTIYF | TGTGCCATCAGTGAGTCGATGCACAGGACCTCTGGAAACACCATATATTTT | TRBJ1-3 | NA | NA | TRBV10-3
CASSSGNTGELFF | TGCGCCAGCAGCTCAGGAAACACCGGGGAGCTGTTTTTT | TRBJ2-2 | NA | NA | TRBV5-1
CASSLARTGTNTGELFF | TGTGCCAGCAGCTTAGCCCGGACAGGGACGAACACCGGGGAGCTGTTTTTT | TRBJ2-2 | NA | TRBD1 | TRBV7-9
CASSVAGTAAYEQYF | TGTGCCAGCAGCGTAGCGGGGACAGCCGCCTACGAGCAGTACTTC | TRBJ2-7 | NA | TRBD1 | TRBV9
CTSSQGFGYTGELFF | TGCACCAGCAGCCAAGGCTTTGGGTACACCGGGGAGCTGTTTTTT | TRBJ2-2 | NA | NA | TRBV1
CASSQDPLSGGVTGELFF | TGTGCCAGCAGCCAAGATCCACTTAGCGGAGGAGTTACCGGGGAGCTGTTTTTT | TRBJ2-2 | few | NA | TRBV14
CASSTIRGYTF | TGTGCCAGCAGCACCATACGTGGCTACACCTTC | TRBJ1-2 | NA | NA | TRBV6-2/TRBV6-3
CASSQEVGNHQPQHF | TGTGCCAGCAGCCAAGAAGTCGGGAACCATCAGCCCCAGCATTTT | TRBJ1-5 | NA | NA | TRBV4-2
CASSLGGDSLYSGANVLTF | TGTGCCAGCAGCTTAGGAGGGGACAGCCTTTACTCTGGGGCCAACGTCCTGACTTTC | TRBJ2-6 | NA | TRBD1 | TRBV7-2
CASSQWTRSYEQYF | TGTGCCAGCTCACAGTGGACTAGAAGCTACGAGCAGTACTTC | TRBJ2-7 | NA | TRBD2 | TRBV18
CASSPSTGVGYTF | TGTGCCAGCAGCCCCTCGACAGGGGTTGGCTACACCTTC | TRBJ1-2 | few | TRBD1 | TRBV7-3
CASSSRGLADNEQFF | TGTGCCAGCAGTTCCCGGGGACTAGCGGACAATGAGCAGTTCTTC | TRBJ2-1 | once | TRBD2 | TRBV27
CASSPGSSTYNEQFF | TGCGCCAGCAGCCCGGGTAGCTCCACCTACAATGAGCAGTTCTTC | TRBJ2-1 | NA | NA | TRBV5-1
CASSLGRAGLNEQFF | TGTGCCAGCAGCTTAGGGCGAGCGGGACTTAATGAGCAGTTCTTC | TRBJ2-1 | NA | TRBD2 | TRBV7-9
CASSPLVASGRETQYF | TGTGCCAGCAGCCCGCTGGTAGCTAGCGGGAGAGAGACCCAGTACTTC | TRBJ2-5 | few | TRBD2 | TRBV4-2
CASSTPGGRGYTF | TGTGCCAGCAGTACCCCCGGGGGCAGAGGCTACACCTTC | TRBJ1-2 | NA | NA | TRBV28
CASSLEGAGYTF | TGCGCCAGCAGCTTGGAAGGGGCTGGCTACACCTTC | TRBJ1-2 | NA | NA | TRBV5-1
CAISGDRDWDYEQYF | TGTGCCATCAGTGGAGACCGGGACTGGGACTACGAGCAGTACTTC | TRBJ2-7 | NA | NA | TRBV10-3
CASSLSGLAETQYF | TGTGCCAGCAGCCTATCGGGGCTAGCGGAGACCCAGTACTTC | TRBJ2-5 | NA | NA | TRBV11-1
CASSLRANPSTDTQYF | TGCGCCAGCAGCTTAAGGGCAAACCCTAGCACAGATACGCAGTATTTT | TRBJ2-3 | NA | NA | TRBV5-1
CASSRSGSYEQYF | TGTGCCAGTAGTCGTAGCGGGAGTTACGAGCAGTACTTC | TRBJ2-7 | once | TRBD2 | TRBV19
CASSSGPYEQYF | TGTGCCAGCAGCTCAGGGCCCTACGAGCAGTACTTC | TRBJ2-7 | NA | NA | TRBV14
CAISDGTGELFF | TGTGCCATCAGTGACGGGACCGGGGAGCTGTTTTTT | TRBJ2-2 | NA | NA | TRBV10-3
CASSAGSPGANVLTF | TGTGCCAGCAGCGCAGGGTCTCCTGGGGCCAACGTCCTGACTTTC | TRBJ2-6 | once | NA | TRBV11-1
CASSLKAPLGRSEQFF | TGTGCCAGCAGCTTAAAGGCACCCCTGGGGCGGAGCGAGCAGTTCTTC | TRBJ2-1 | NA | NA | TRBV7-3
CASSYEGPNTEAFF | TGTGCCAGCAGTTATGAGGGACCCAACACTGAAGCTTTCTTT | TRBJ1-1 | once | NA | TRBV27
CASSFRDRGEPQHF | TGTGCCAGCAGCTTCCGGGACAGGGGTGAGCCCCAGCATTTT | TRBJ1-5 | NA | TRBD1 | TRBV7-6